A selection of T cell receptor beta chains follows, all from one sample in a study of blood T cell repertoires in COVID-19. Sequenced by immunoSEQ multiplex PCR; TCRdb stores in-frame clones only, minus some. The sample lists about 190,000 clones, around 87% seen once, with 0.5% to 0.75% in the top ten. The sample consisted of peripheral blood. The receptors stem from a man aged 50 to 60 with acute or convalescent COVID-19. Each CDR3 is given with its conserved first and last residue. The order of the fields is CDR3 length, V gene, clone size, D gene, J gene, CDR3 DNA, CDR3 protein. D genes are given only for firm matches. Some rows have no size entry. The others give once, few or many, or a class for an expanded clone.

12,TRBV2,.,TRBD1,TRBJ2-4,TGTGCCAGCAGTGAAAATACAGGGGGACAGTACTTC,CASSENTGGQYF
17,TRBV4-2,.,.,TRBJ1-3,TGTGCCAGCAGCCAAGGTGTGGGCTTGAGCTCTGGAAACACCATATATTTT,CASSQGVGLSSGNTIYF
15,TRBV18,.,TRBD1,TRBJ1-5,TGTGCCAGCTCACCATTGGGGCAGGGGGTTAACCCCCAGCATTTT,CASSPLGQGVNPQHF
17,TRBV9,.,.,TRBJ1-1,TGTGCCAGCAGCGTAGGTGCCGGGATGGGTTTGAACACTGAAGCTTTCTTT,CASSVGAGMGLNTEAFF
14,TRBV6-5,.,TRBD1,TRBJ1-2,TGTGCCAGCATTACCGACAGGGGTGGTTATGGCTACACCTTC,CASITDRGGYGYTF
17,TRBV4-3,once,.,TRBJ2-3,TGCGCCAGCAGCCAAGAAAGACGGGGGGCGAGAGGAGATACGCAGTATTTT,CASSQERRGARGDTQYF
16,TRBV6-2/TRBV6-3,.,TRBD1,TRBJ2-3,TGTGCCAGCAGTGGAGCCGACAGGGTCGTTGCAGATACGCAGTATTTT,CASSGADRVVADTQYF
15,TRBV18,once,TRBD1,TRBJ2-5,TGTGCCAGCTCACCGGGGGCAGGGGGTCAAGAGACCCAGTACTTC,CASSPGAGGQETQYF
16,TRBV7-9,.,.,TRBJ1-4,TGTGCCAGCAGCCGGCCTCAGGGGTTGGCGAATGAAAAACTGTTTTTT,CASSRPQGLANEKLFF
16,TRBV7-4,.,.,TRBJ1-4,TGTGCCAGCAGCTCAAGGAGGTTTTCAGCTAATGAAAAACTGTTTTTT,CASSSRRFSANEKLFF
16,TRBV5-1,.,TRBD2,TRBJ2-1,TGCGCCAGCAGCTTGGTGTCTAGCGGTTACTACAATGAGCAGTTCTTC,CASSLVSSGYYNEQFF
13,TRBV19,.,.,TRBJ1-4,TGTGCCAGTAGGGAGACTTTATGGGAAAAACTGTTTTTT,CASRETLWEKLFF
14,TRBV19,once,TRBD1,TRBJ2-1,TGTGCCAGTAGTACCAGGGGGCAGGGCGATGAGCAGTTCTTC,CASSTRGQGDEQFF
15,TRBV20-1,.,TRBD1,TRBJ1-5,TGCAGTGCTAGTAGACAGGGGAATGGCAATCAGCCCCAGCATTTT,CSASRQGNGNQPQHF
14,TRBV19,.,.,TRBJ1-5,TGTGCCAGTAGTAGCCCGACAGAGACTCAGCCCCAGCATTTT,CASSSPTETQPQHF
16,TRBV27,.,.,TRBJ2-5,TGTGCCAGCAGTTCGCCGGCTCCGGGGGTCCAAGAGACCCAGTACTTC,CASSSPAPGVQETQYF
15,TRBV5-5,once,TRBD1,TRBJ1-2,TGTGCCAGCAGCAGGGGGACAGGGATTGCGGATGGCTACACCTTC,CASSRGTGIADGYTF
12,TRBV18,.,.,TRBJ1-5,TGTGCCAGCTCACTTACTAATCAGCCCCAGCATTTT,CASSLTNQPQHF
15,TRBV5-1,.,TRBD1,TRBJ2-5,TGCGCCAGCAGCCAGGATCTCAGGGGGATGTTGACCCAGTACTTC,CASSQDLRGMLTQYF